Sequencing of this TCR beta chain was carried out in a study of post-analysis software for immune sequencing data. Study findings and constraints: The study found TRBV5-6, TRBV5-1 and TRBV20-1 among roughly 5 TRBV segments more frequent in patients than controls.

The germline gives CDR1 SGHRS, CDR2 YFSETQ. The CDR3 sequence is 12 residues long. V was cut by 4 bases and J by 0 bases, with 4 bases left in between. Prepared libraries of TCR beta cDNA carried unique molecular identifiers. TCRdb independently ran MiXCR on the PCR reads; one entry per CDR3 protein. The sample carries roughly 670,000 distinct CDR3 sequences, 55% to 70% recorded once. In regard to this clonotype: Its target is not known.

The sequence was obtained from a girl aged 2-10 years with multiple sclerosis. The sample consisted of blood. This sequence joins TRBV5-1 and TRBJ2-5; no clear D. DNA for the CDR3: TGCGCCAGCAGCCAAGACCAAGAGACCCAGTACTTC. Its protein product is CASSQDQETQYF.